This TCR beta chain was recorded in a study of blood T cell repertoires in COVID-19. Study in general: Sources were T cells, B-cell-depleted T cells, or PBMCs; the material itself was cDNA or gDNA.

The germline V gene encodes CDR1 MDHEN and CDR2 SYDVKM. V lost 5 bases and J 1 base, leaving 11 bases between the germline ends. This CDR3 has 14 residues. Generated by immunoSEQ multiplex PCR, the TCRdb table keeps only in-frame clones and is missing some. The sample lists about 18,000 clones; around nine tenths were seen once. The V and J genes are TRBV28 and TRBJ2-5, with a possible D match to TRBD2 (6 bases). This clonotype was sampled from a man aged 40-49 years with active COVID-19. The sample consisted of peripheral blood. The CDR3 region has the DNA TGTGCCAGCAGTCCCCGAGCGGGCCAAGAGACCCAGTACTTC. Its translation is CASSPRAGQETQYF.